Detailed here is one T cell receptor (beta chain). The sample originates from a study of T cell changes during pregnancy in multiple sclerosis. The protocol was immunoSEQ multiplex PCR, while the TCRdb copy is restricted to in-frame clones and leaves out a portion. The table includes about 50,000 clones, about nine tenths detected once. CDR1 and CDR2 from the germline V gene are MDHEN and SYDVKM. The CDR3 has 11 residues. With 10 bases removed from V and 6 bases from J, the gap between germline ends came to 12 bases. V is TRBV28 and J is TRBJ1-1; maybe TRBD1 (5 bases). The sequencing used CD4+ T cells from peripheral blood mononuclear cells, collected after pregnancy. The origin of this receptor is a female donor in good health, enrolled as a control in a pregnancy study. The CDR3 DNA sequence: TGTGCCACCCGGGGGAAGCCTGAAGCTTTCTTT. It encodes CATRGKPEAFF. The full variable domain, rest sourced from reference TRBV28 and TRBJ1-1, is DVKVTQSSRYLVKRTGEKVFLECVQDMDHENMFWYRQDPGLGLRLIYFSYDVKMKEKGDIPEGYSVSREKKERFSLILESASTNQTSMYLCATRGKPEAFFGQGTRLTVV.